The entry below describes one T cell receptor (beta chain). Trimming took 10 bases from V and 3 from J; bases not matched to a gene: 8. Germline lookup yields CDR1 ENHRY and CDR2 SYGVKD. The CDR3 has 13 residues. The record originates from a study of blood T cell repertoires in COVID-19. Study-wide context: Nucleic acid was either cDNA or gDNA, and it came from T cells, B-cell-depleted T cells, or PBMCs.

How the authors handled the data: Amplification from reference gene primers served as the basis for estimated nucleated cell counts. Assay used: immunoSEQ multiplex PCR; TCRdb lists only in-frame clones, some missing. That table supplies the V and J calls and clone size; D and trimming were determined from the DNA. Found here are approximately 250,000 clones, roughly 86% of them singletons; the top ten hold roughly 8%. The chain joins TRBV10-3 to TRBJ1-1; TRBD1 matches 7 bases. The sequence derives from a man aged 40-50 years with active or convalescent COVID-19. Sequencing input: peripheral blood. The DNA of the CDR3 is TGTGCCACGGGACAGAAAGGGGACACTGAAGCTTTCTTT. Translated: CATGQKGDTEAFF.